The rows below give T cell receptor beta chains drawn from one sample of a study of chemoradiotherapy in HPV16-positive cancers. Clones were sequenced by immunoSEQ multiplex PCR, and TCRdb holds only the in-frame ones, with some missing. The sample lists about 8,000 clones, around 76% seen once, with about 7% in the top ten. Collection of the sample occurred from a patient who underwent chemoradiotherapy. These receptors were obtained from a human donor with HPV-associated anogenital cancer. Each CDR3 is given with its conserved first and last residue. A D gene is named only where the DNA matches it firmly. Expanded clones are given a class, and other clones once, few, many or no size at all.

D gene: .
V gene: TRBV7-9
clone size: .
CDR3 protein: CASVSRDKTSLEQFF

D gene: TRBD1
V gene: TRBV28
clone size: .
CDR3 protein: CASSLKGAGYEQYF

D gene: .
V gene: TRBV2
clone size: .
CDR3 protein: CASRVRGNRVDTQYF

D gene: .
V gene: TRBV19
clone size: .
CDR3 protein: CASSGNQMNTEAFF

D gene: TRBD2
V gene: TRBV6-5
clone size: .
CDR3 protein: CASSYAGDLGGELFF

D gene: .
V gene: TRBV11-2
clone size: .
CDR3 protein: CASRGYGAYEQYF

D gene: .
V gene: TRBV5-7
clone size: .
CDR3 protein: CASSLNRETGGELFF

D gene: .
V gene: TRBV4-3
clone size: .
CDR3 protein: CANSGSSYEQYF

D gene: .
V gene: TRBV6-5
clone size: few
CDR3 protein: CASSYDGNYGYTF

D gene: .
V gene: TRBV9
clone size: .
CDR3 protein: CASSYLGGPNAEQFF

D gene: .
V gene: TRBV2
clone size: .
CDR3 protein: CASTTLRQETQYF

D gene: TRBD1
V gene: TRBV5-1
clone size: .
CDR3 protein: CASSTDGTGEGYTF

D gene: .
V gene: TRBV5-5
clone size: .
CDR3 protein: CASRGTGEMRGYNEQFF

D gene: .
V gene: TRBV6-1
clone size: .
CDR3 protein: CASWRVAGDTQYF

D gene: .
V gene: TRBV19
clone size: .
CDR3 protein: CASSIARGPAFF

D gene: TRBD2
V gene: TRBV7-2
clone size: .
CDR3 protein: CASSLTGTSPPDTQYF

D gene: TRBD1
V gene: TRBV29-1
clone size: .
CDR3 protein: CSGDRDRVAFF

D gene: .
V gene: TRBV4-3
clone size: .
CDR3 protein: CASSQGRGWDNEQFF

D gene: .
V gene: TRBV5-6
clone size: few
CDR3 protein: CASSEGTDTQYF

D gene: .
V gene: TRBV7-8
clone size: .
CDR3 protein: CASSGTSIGEQYF

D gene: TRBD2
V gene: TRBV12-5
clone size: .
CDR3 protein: CASRGGLVGEQFF

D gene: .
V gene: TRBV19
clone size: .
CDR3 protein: CASMPGGGRLPYNEQFF

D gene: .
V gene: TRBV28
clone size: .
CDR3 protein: CASGGVKTEAFF

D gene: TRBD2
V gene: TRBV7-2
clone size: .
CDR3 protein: CASSQFGTSGPGELFF

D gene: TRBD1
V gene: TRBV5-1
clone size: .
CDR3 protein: CASSLQGQGSTEAFF

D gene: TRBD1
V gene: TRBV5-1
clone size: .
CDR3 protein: CASSSQGQGATDTQYF

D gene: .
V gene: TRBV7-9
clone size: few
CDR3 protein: CASSPTDTQYF

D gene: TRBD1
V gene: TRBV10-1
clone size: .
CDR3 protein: CASSESRRQGRDTYGYTF

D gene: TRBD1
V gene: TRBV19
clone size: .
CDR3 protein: CASSIRGQNQPQHF

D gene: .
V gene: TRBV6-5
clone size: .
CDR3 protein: CASSMFDQPPGTFF

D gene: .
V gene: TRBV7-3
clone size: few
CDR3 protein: CASSPGVRYEQYF

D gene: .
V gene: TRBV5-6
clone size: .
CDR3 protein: CASSLDRADYGYTF

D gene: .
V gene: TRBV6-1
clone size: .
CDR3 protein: CASSEASPTSGYTF

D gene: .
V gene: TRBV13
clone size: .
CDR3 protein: CASSPFDSPREQYF

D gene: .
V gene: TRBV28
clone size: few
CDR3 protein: CASSFWGSRDTDTQYF

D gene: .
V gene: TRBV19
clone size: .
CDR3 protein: CASRDTKLNTGELFF

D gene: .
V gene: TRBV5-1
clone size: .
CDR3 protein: CASRLTVTGELFF

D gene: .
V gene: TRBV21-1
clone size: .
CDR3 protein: CASTSPDAQRSSGNTIYF

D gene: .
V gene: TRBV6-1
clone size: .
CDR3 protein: CASSEDLRGTEQFF

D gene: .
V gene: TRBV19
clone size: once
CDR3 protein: CASSISGGFSYEQYF

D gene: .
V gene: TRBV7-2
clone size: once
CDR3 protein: CASRQGGDAGYEQYF

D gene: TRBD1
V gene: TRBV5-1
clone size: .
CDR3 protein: CASSASSRGQDSPLHF

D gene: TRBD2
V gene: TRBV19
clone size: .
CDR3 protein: CASKGLAGTDTQYF

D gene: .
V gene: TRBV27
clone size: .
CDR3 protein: CASSFFGGEQFF

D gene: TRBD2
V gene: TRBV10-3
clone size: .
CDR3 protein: CAISLAGSTDTQYF

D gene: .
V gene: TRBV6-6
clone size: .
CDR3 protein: CASSYSVNTEAFF

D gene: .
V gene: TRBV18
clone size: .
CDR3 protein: CASSKAGKNTGELFF

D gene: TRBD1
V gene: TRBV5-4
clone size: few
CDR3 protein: CASSLGQDAYEQYF

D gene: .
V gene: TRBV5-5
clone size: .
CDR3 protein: CASSLATGPSTEAFF

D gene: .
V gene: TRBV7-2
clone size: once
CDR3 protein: CASSSSSGANVLTF

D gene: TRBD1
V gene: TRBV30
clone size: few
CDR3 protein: CAWSANRGNYGYTF

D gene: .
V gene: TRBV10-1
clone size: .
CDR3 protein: CASSESMSRTQSEQYF

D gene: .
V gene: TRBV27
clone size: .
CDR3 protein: CASSSGVWSPLHF

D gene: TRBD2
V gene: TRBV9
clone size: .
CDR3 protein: CASSPGTSPREQYF

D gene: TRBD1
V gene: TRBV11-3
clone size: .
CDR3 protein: CASSLASGTGAGELFF

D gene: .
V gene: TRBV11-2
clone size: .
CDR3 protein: CASSLEWGPRDTQYF

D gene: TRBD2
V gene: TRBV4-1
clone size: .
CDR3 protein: CASSQSRAGDTGELFF

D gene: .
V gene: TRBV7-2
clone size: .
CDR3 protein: CASSSGLAPYEQYF

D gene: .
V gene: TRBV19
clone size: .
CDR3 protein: CASFPLGSNTEAFF